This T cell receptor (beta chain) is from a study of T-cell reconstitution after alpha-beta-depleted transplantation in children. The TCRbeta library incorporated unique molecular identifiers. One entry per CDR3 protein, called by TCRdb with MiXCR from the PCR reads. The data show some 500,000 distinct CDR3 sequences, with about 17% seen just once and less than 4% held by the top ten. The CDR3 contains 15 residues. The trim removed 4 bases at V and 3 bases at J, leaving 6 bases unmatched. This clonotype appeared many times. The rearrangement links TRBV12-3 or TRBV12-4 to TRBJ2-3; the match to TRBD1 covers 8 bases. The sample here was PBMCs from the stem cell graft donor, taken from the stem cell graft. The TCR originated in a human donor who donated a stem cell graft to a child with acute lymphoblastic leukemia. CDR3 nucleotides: TGTGCCAGCAGTTCCAGGGGGCTTATGACAGATACGCAGTATTTT. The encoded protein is CASSSRGLMTDTQYF.